The T cell receptor (beta chain) described here comes from a study of cytomegalovirus exposure and HLA in healthy donors. Study-level points and caveats: When a later analysis was performed, an Asian-associated ancestry cluster reportedly had fewer N-insertions than the approximately 700-donor mean. In a later analysis, common viral pathogens appeared linked to several of the most significant clusters.

This CDR3 has 15 amino acids. Germline CDR1 is PRHDT and CDR2 is FYEKMQ (reference sequence). The junction had 7 bases not matched to a gene; V was cut back by 4 bases and J by 6 bases. Regarding this clone: As yet, its antigen is unknown.

PCR primers comprised 60 Vbeta and 13 Jbeta primers. The table came from immunoSEQ multiplex PCR; TCRdb's copy has only in-frame clones and leaves some out. The table includes some 120,000 clones, about three quarters detected once. Sample: PBMCs. The sequence was collected from a man under 40 in good health and CMV-seronegative. This sequence joins TRBV13 and TRBJ2-7; TRBD1 agrees at 12 bases. This chain's CDR3 is CASSSRGQGAGEQYF. DNA of the CDR3: TGTGCCAGCAGCTCACGGGGACAGGGGGCTGGCGAGCAGTACTTC.